This is a list of T cell receptor beta chains from one sample in a study of cytomegalovirus exposure and HLA in healthy donors. Measured with immunoSEQ multiplex PCR; TCRdb has only the in-frame clones, and not every one. The table has 150,000 to 160,000 clones, around 84% seen once; the top ten hold 2% to 2.5%. Sequencing was performed on PBMCs. The receptor source for this set is a human donor in good health. Both conserved end residues are part of each CDR3.

>TRBV5-8
CASSLVRGLGYGYTF
>TRBV5-5
CASSSGQGARSPLHF
>TRBV18
CASRQGAKSNTEAFF
>TRBV5-1
CASSRGTEGRIYGYTF
>TRBV27
CASSLTGLVYEQFF
>TRBV9
CASSPGDRLYNEQFF
>TRBV18
CASSPPFPGTSGNTIYF
>TRBV4-1
CASSQDSAVGASPLNTEAFF
>TRBV29-1
CSVEGLMNTEAFF
>TRBV5-1
CASSARGSGNTIYF
>TRBV27
CASKYRQPGLNNEQFF
>TRBV30
CAWSGTGGRANQPQHF
>TRBV5-4
CASSAGTGGYYEQYF
>TRBV28
CASTSKLGGYTF
>TRBV6-1
CASSVGPGSNQPQHF
>TRBV29-1
CSVESRGTSGYEQFF
>TRBV5-1
CASSLGLATGQFF
>TRBV5-4
CASSFLGAENSPLHF
>TRBV5-1
CASRVVFTEETQYF
>TRBV5-4
CASSFETNSYEQYF
>TRBV5-4
CASSLGRGAGGNTIYF
>TRBV7-2
CASSLDDSLAGYTF
>TRBV19
CASSGTGSGEQYF
>TRBV7-9
CASRVKRGDKFTDTQYF
>TRBV28
CASSRNEQFF
>TRBV28
CASSTRLAGGPDEQFF
>TRBV18
CASSPGAGGFGTQYF
>TRBV2
CASSPRSGRGGTNEKLFF
>TRBV28
CASSLGKREADTQYF
>TRBV7-8
CASSPLGRTYEQYF
>TRBV19
CATPTWQRPYQPQHF
>TRBV29-1
CSAVGRNLGYTF
>TRBV12-1
CASSFVAGGAYYGYTF
>TRBV6-6
CASSYVAGEGSGYTF